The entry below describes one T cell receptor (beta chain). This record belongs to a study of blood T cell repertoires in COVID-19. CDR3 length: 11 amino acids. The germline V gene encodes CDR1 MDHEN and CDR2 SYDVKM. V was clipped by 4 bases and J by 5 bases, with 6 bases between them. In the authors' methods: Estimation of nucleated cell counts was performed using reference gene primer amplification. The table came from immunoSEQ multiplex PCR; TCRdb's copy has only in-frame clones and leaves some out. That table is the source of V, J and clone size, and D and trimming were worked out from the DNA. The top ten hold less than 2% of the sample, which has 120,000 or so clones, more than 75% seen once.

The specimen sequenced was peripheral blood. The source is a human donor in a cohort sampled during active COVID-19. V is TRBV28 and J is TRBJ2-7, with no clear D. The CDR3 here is CASSWAHEQYF. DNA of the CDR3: TGTGCCAGCAGTTGGGCCCACGAGCAGTACTTC.